The 30 T cell receptor beta chains reported below all come from one sample, sequenced in a study of blood T cell repertoires in COVID-19 (dated by TCRdb to 2020 to 2022). The receptor library was made with the immunoSEQ multiplex PCR assay. The clones in this table, taken by TCRdb from immuneACCESS, are in-frame only. Not every clone is retained; where verified, under half of the shortfall comes from an unresolved V gene, and the cause of the rest is unknown. The table for this sample lists 97,000 or so clones; about nine tenths of them were counted only once. The top ten clones comprise 4.2% of the sample. The sample was peripheral blood. The receptors shown here come from a young man with acute or convalescent COVID-19.

The chain is built from TRBV11-3 and TRBJ2-1; perhaps TRBD2 as D (5 bases). Per germline, CDR1 SGHNT and CDR2 YENEEA. The CDR3 is made up of 14 amino acids. The V and J ends lost 3 bases and 0 bases respectively, with 6 bases between them. CDR3 region: CASSFGDSYNEQFF. DNA for the CDR3: TGTGCCAGCAGCTTCGGGGACTCCTACAATGAGCAGTTCTTC. Full variable domain (outside the CDR3, taken from reference TRBV11-3 and TRBJ2-1): EAGVVQSPRYKIIEKKQPVAFWCNPISGHNTLYWYLQNLGQGPELLIRYENEEAVDDSQLPKDRFSAERLKGVDSTLKIQPAELGDSAVYLCASSFGDSYNEQFFGPGTRLTVL.

The chain links TRBV9 to TRBJ2-7, with D unclear. Germline CDR1 is SGDLS and CDR2 is YYNGEE. V shed 1 base and J shed 0 bases, with 14 bases lying between them. The CDR3 contains 16 residues. CDR3: CASSVRFQASSYEQYF. CDR3 nucleotide sequence: TGTGCCAGCAGCGTAAGGTTCCAGGCCAGCTCCTACGAGCAGTACTTC.

This chain joins TRBV18 and TRBJ1-1; TRBD1 matches at 7 bases. CDR1 and CDR2 from the germline V gene are KGHSH and LQKENI. The length of the CDR3 is 15 residues. Trimming at V came to 3 bases and at J to 0 bases, leaving 4 bases not matched to a gene. This CDR3 reads CASSPRTGMNTEAFF. The CDR3 DNA sequence: TGTGCCAGCTCACCGCGGACAGGCATGAACACTGAAGCTTTCTTT.

The rearrangement joins TRBV19 to TRBJ1-2; unclear D gene. CDR3 size: 14 residues. V was trimmed by 6 bases and J by 6 bases, leaving 17 bases between them. The germline V gene has CDR1 LNHDA and CDR2 SQIVND (reference sequence). Here the CDR3 reads CASRPDPAANGYTF. DNA for the CDR3: TGTGCCAGTAGACCAGACCCAGCGGCGAATGGCTACACCTTC.

V gene TRBV7-2 combines with J gene TRBJ2-7; D gene uncertain. This CDR3 contains 11 residues. With 2 bases removed from V and 4 bases from J, the gap between germline ends came to 3 bases. Germline V CDR1 and CDR2: SGHTA, FQGNSA. CDR3 protein: CASSLTYEQYF. CDR3 nucleotides: TGTGCCAGCAGCTTAACTTACGAGCAGTACTTC.

The J gene is TRBJ2-1, the V gene TRBV18; TRBD2 matches at 10 bases. CDR3 length: 15 residues. The trim removed 5 bases at V and 8 bases at J, leaving 9 bases unmatched. Germline lookup yields CDR1 KGHSH and CDR2 LQKENI. In DNA form, the CDR3 reads TGTGCCAGCTCAACTCGCCAGCGGGGGGGCTATGAGCAGTTCTTC. Translated, it gives CASSTRQRGGYEQFF.

The gene calls are TRBV7-6 and TRBJ1-2; TRBD1 aligns across 7 bases. The CDR3 extends over 17 amino acids. Per the germline V gene, CDR1 is SGHVS and CDR2 is FNYEAQ. V lost 1 base, J lost 0 bases, and 8 bases stayed unmatched. CDR3: CASSLGTTGLPNYGYTF. As DNA, the CDR3 is TGTGCCAGCAGCTTAGGGACGACAGGGCTCCCTAACTATGGCTACACCTTC.

The CDR3 region is CASSLLSGTSANEQYF. The CDR3 DNA follows: TGTGCCAGCTCTCTCTTGTCCGGGACTAGCGCAAACGAGCAGTACTTC. The chain links TRBV18 to TRBJ2-7, with TRBD2 matching over 10 bases. The CDR3 sequence is 16 residues long. V was pared by 6 bases and J by 5 bases, with 13 bases of the junction left unmatched. Germline values: CDR1 KGHSH, CDR2 LQKENI.

V usage is TRBV9 and J usage is TRBJ2-7; unclear D gene. The germline gives CDR1 SGDLS, CDR2 YYNGEE. CDR3 length equals 16 residues. V was shortened by 0 bases and J by 0 bases, with 13 bases between the two germline ends. CDR3 loop: CASSVATASSSYEQYF. The CDR3 DNA reads as TGTGCCAGCAGCGTAGCTACGGCTTCTAGCTCCTACGAGCAGTACTTC.

The CDR3 nucleotides read TGTGCCACCCGACAGGGCCTCAACTATGGCTACACCTTC. Its translation: CATRQGLNYGYTF. The V and J genes are TRBV12-3 or TRBV12-4 and TRBJ1-2, with TRBD1 identical over 7 bases. The CDR3 sequence is 13 residues long. V lost 10 bases, J lost 2 bases, and 7 bases stayed unmatched.

V and J are TRBV6-5 and TRBJ1-4; possibly TRBD1 for D (5 bases). The germline CDR1 and CDR2 sequences are MNHEY and SVGAGI. The V gene lost 0 bases and the J gene lost 5 bases, with 13 bases spanning the gap. CDR3 length: 16 residues. In DNA form, the CDR3 reads TGTGCCAGCAGTTACTCGGGGGGATCGGGGAATGAAAAACTGTTTTTT. Protein product: CASSYSGGSGNEKLFF.

CDR3 nucleotide sequence: TGCAGCGTCGCCGGACAGGCAGGGAACACTGAAGCTTTCTTT. It is translated as CSVAGQAGNTEAFF. V usage is TRBV29-1 and J usage is TRBJ1-1, with TRBD1 matching over 7 bases. The length of the CDR3 is 14 residues. The V gene end was trimmed by 6 bases and the J gene end by 1 base; junction bases not matched to a gene: 8. Germline V gene lookup returns CDR1 SQVTM and CDR2 ANQGSEA.

V and J are TRBV18 and TRBJ1-5, with D perhaps matching TRBD1 (5 bases). This CDR3 comprises 14 residues. Trimming cost V 4 bases and J 5 bases, with 12 bases left between them. CDR1 is KGHSH, CDR2 LQKENI, per germline. Here the CDR3 DNA reads TGTGCCAGCTCACTCGGGGGGGTTGATCAGCCCCAGCATTTT. Protein: CASSLGGVDQPQHF.

This chain uses TRBV5-1 with TRBJ1-1; D perhaps matches TRBD1 (5 bases). The ends were cut back, 0 bases at V and 5 bases at J, with 17 bases in the middle. Germline CDR1 is SGHRS and CDR2 is YFSETQ. The CDR3 has 16 residues. CDR3: CASSLDSPGMGTEAFF. The CDR3 nucleotides read TGCGCCAGCAGCTTGGATTCCCCAGGGATGGGGACTGAAGCTTTCTTT.

This chain connects TRBV7-8 to TRBJ2-5; maybe TRBD2 (6 bases). The CDR3 sequence is 16 residues long. Germline V lookup: CDR1 SGHVS, CDR2 FQNEAQ. Trimming left V 0 bases short and J 5 bases short, with 16 bases between. The CDR3 coding sequence is TGTGCCAGCAGCTTAGCCCCGGGCTTGGCGGGGGAGACCCAGTACTTC. Amino acid sequence: CASSLAPGLAGETQYF. The full variable domain, completed using reference TRBV7-8 and TRBJ2-5, is GAGVSQSPRYKVAKRGQDVALRCDPISGHVSLFWYQQALGQGPEFLTYFQNEAQLDKSGLPSDRFFAERPEGSVSTLKIQRTQQEDSAVYLCASSLAPGLAGETQYFGPGTRLLVL.

The chain joins TRBV5-1 to TRBJ2-3; 10 bases fit TRBD2. The CDR3 spans 16 residues. Trimming cost V 4 bases and J 0 bases; bases outside gene matches: 5. Germline V gene data show CDR1 as SGHRS and CDR2 as YFSETQ. CDR3 DNA: TGCGCCAGCAGCCCTGGACTAGCGGTTAGCACAGATACGCAGTATTTT. Translation: CASSPGLAVSTDTQYF.

There are a few counts of this clone. V and J are TRBV9 and TRBJ1-2; D is perhaps TRBD1 (6 bases). The CDR3 is made up of 14 amino acids. Per the germline V gene, CDR1 is SGDLS and CDR2 is YYNGEE. V lost 2 bases and J lost 5, with 13 bases in between. The CDR3 sequence: CASSVEGDEYGYTF. For the CDR3, the DNA is TGTGCCAGCAGCGTCGAGGGGGACGAATATGGCTACACCTTC.

The chain has TRBV4-2 and TRBJ1-1, with D maybe TRBD1 (6 bases). CDR1 LGHNA and CDR2 YNFKEQ come from the germline V gene. The CDR3 runs to 15 residues. V lost 4 bases and J lost 4, with 16 bases in between. The CDR3 region has the DNA TGTGCCAGCAGCCCAGGGGACGGTGAAATCACTGAAGCTTTCTTT. Encoded protein: CASSPGDGEITEAFF.

This chain uses TRBV9 with TRBJ2-7; 8 bases agree with TRBD1. CDR1 is SGDLS and CDR2 is YYNGEE in the germline V gene. The CDR3 is 16 amino acids. Germline trimming cut 0 bases from V and 1 base from J; bases unmatched to any gene: 6. CDR3 loop: CASSVDWDRSSYEQYF. CDR3 in DNA: TGTGCCAGCAGCGTAGACTGGGACAGGTCTTCCTACGAGCAGTACTTC.

The chain recombines TRBV5-1 with TRBJ2-3, with 8 nucleotides matching TRBD1. Germline V gives CDR1 SGHRS, CDR2 YFSETQ. V lost 4 bases, J lost 4 bases, and 5 bases stayed unmatched. CDR3 size: 14 residues. CDR3 sequence: CASSMGQVPDTQYF. In DNA form, the CDR3 reads TGCGCCAGCAGCATGGGACAGGTTCCAGATACGCAGTATTTT.

The chain couples TRBV20-1 to TRBJ2-1; possible D gene TRBD2, 5 bases. Per germline, CDR1 DFQATT and CDR2 SNEGSKA (reference sequence). The CDR3 is made up of 11 amino acids. V lost 7 bases, J lost 10 bases, and 14 bases lay in between. CDR3 loop: CSVPEALEQFF. CDR3 in DNA: TGCAGTGTTCCGGAGGCTTTGGAGCAGTTCTTC.

V is TRBV30 and J is TRBJ1-1; D unclear. Germline assignment: CDR1 GTSNPN and CDR2 SVGIG (reference sequence). The V gene lost 4 bases and the J gene lost 6 bases, with 9 bases spanning the gap. This CDR3 spans 11 amino acids. The CDR3 region is CAWNDLSEAFF. The CDR3 coding sequence is TGTGCCTGGAACGACTTGTCTGAAGCTTTCTTT.

The rearrangement joins TRBV2 to TRBJ2-1; D may be TRBD1 (5 bases). The CDR3 totals 14 residues. CDR1 and CDR2 (germline): SNHLY, FYNNEI. Trimming shortened V by 3 bases and J by 5 bases, and 11 bases separated the two germline ends. CDR3 residues: CASSDRVANNEQFF. In nucleotides, the CDR3 is TGTGCCAGCAGTGACAGGGTGGCGAACAATGAGCAGTTCTTC.

V is TRBV5-6 and J is TRBJ1-5, with 8 bases matching TRBD1. The V segment lost 4 bases and the J segment 0 bases; nucleotides outside the gene matches: 12. Germline loops: CDR1 SGHDT, CDR2 YYEEEE. This CDR3 is built from 18 residues. The CDR3 DNA follows: TGTGCCAGCAGCCGACAGGGGAAGTTGAGATATAGCAATCAGCCCCAGCATTTT. This translates into CASSRQGKLRYSNQPQHF.

This chain connects TRBV5-1 to TRBJ1-2; D not certain. Germline V gives CDR1 SGHRS, CDR2 YFSETQ. The CDR3 sequence is 14 residues long. V was trimmed by 7 bases and J by 3 bases, leaving 16 bases between them. The CDR3 spells CASSPRPADYGYTF. CDR3 nucleotide sequence: TGCGCCAGCTCACCGCGCCCTGCGGACTATGGCTACACCTTC. The full variable domain, completed using reference TRBV5-1 and TRBJ1-2, is KAGVTQTPRYLIKTRGQQVTLSCSPISGHRSVSWYQQTPGQGLQFLFEYFSETQRNKGNFPGRFSGRQFSNSRSEMNVSTLELGDSALYLCASSPRPADYGYTFGSGTRLTVV.

The gene calls are TRBV5-1 and TRBJ2-2, with a weak D call TRBD1 (6 bases). There are 15 residues in the CDR3. Looked up from germline, CDR1 is SGHRS and CDR2 is YFSETQ. Trimming took 3 bases from V and 4 from J, leaving 13 bases between them. CDR3 residues: CASSSGQFGTGELFF. The CDR3 bases are TGCGCCAGCAGCTCAGGACAGTTCGGCACCGGGGAGCTGTTTTTT.

The chain joins TRBV6-5 to TRBJ2-1, with D perhaps matching TRBD2 (5 bases). Looked up from germline, CDR1 is MNHEY and CDR2 is SVGAGI. The ends were cut back, 2 bases at V and 0 bases at J, with 8 bases in the middle. CDR3 length equals 15 residues. Written as DNA, the CDR3 is TGTGCCAGCAGTTACGGGCGGGCCTCCTACAATGAGCAGTTCTTC. The encoded protein is CASSYGRASYNEQFF.

The chain recombines TRBV19 with TRBJ2-7, with D possibly TRBD1 on 7 matching bases. Germline V gene lookup returns CDR1 LNHDA and CDR2 SQIVND (reference sequence). Deletions cut 9 bases from V and 4 bases from J, with 16 bases between. The CDR3 sequence is 13 residues long. CDR3 region: CASRRAGGYEQYF. CDR3 coding DNA: TGTGCCAGCCGGAGGGCAGGGGGGTACGAGCAGTACTTC. The variable domain in full, completed from reference TRBV19 and TRBJ2-7, reads DGGITQSPKYLFRKEGQNVTLSCEQNLNHDAMYWYRQDPGQGLRLIYYSQIVNDFQKGDIAEGYSVSREKKESFPLTVTSAQKNPTAFYLCASRRAGGYEQYFGPGTRLTVT.

The chain uses TRBV11-2 and TRBJ2-1; 10 nucleotides match TRBD2. This CDR3 spans 17 amino acids. From germline, CDR1 is SGHAT and CDR2 FQNNGV. V shed 3 bases, J shed 5 bases, and the junction held 10 bases outside the gene matches. In nucleotides, the CDR3 is TGTGCCAGCAGCTTCCGGGTAGCGGGAGGTGGGGACAATGAGCAGTTCTTC. Its translation is CASSFRVAGGGDNEQFF.

Note on this clone: A junction end diverges from the germline sequence, so it may reflect a read error. The CDR3 is CASSWRSREGPKTGELFF. The CDR3 nucleotides read TGTGCCAGCAGTTGGAGGTCGCGGGAGGGCCCGAAAACCGGGGAGCTGTTTTTT. V usage is TRBV6-2 or TRBV6-3 and J usage is TRBJ2-2, with 9 bases identical to TRBD2. The CDR3 is 18 amino acids. Per the germline V gene, CDR1 is MNHEY and CDR2 is SVGEGT.